The clone carrying this T cell receptor beta chain was counted only a few times. Its antigen is unidentified. The isolated RNA, all of it, was reverse transcribed, so expressed TCRB transcripts were what got sequenced. Sequencing was performed with immunoSEQ multiplex PCR; in TCRdb, only in-frame clones are kept and a portion is missing. The data contain a few hundred thousand clones, 11% of them singletons. This entry is derived from a study of beta chain features in type 1 diabetes. Findings of the study overall: Naive, central memory and Treg TCRB repertoires seemed to resemble each other more closely in patients than they did in healthy donors. The influence of HLA type on TCRB rearrangement stayed undetermined.

Trimming took 5 bases from V and 3 from J; bases not matched to a gene: 8. The CDR3 totals 14 residues. The V gene's germline CDR1 is SGHRS and CDR2 YFSETQ. The rearrangement links TRBV5-1 to TRBJ2-7; 7 positions agree with TRBD2. This TCR was recovered from a woman between 25 and 40 years old in good health. Sequenced input: naive CD4+ T cells from blood. CDR3 in amino acids: CASSPSGIHYEQYF. The CDR3 region has the DNA TGCGCCAGCAGTCCCAGCGGGATCCACTACGAGCAGTACTTC.